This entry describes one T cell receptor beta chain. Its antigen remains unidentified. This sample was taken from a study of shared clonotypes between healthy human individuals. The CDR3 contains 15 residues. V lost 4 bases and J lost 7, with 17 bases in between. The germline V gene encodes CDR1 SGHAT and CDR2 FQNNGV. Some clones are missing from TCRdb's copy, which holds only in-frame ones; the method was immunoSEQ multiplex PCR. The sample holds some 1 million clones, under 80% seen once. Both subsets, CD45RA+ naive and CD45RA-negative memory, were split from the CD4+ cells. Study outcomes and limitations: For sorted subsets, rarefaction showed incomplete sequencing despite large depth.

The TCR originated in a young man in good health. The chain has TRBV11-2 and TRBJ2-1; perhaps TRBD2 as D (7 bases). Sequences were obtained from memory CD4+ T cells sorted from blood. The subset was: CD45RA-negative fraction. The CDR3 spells CASSWGAGVGNEQFF. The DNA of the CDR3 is TGTGCCAGCAGCTGGGGGGCGGGAGTGGGGAATGAGCAGTTCTTC.